The 20 T cell receptor beta chains in this list originate from one sample, sequenced in a study of T cells after yellow fever vaccination (dated by TCRdb to about 2019). The library was made by 5' RACE. Sequenced on an Illumina HiSeq 2500. TCRdb applied fastp at Q25 and MiXCR to the public reads, then kept only in-frame beta chains. One record per CDR3 amino acid sequence lists the most common genes and DNA. The sample table records a few hundred thousand distinct CDR3 sequences; roughly a sixth of these occur just once. Of the sample, 15% to 20% is held by the ten largest clones. The sample's treatment or condition, from its label and the paper: live attenuated yellow fever vaccine strain. Sequencing was performed on PBMCs, taken more than 4 days after the first yellow fever vaccination. Receptor source: a young man who received the YFV17D yellow fever vaccine.

The table lists this clonotype with a few counts. This chain joins TRBV4-2 and TRBJ2-3; perhaps TRBD1 as D (6 bases). This CDR3 spans 18 amino acids. Germline V lookup: CDR1 LGHNA, CDR2 YNFKEQ. Trimming took off 0 bases at V and 3 bases at J, with 19 bases between the two ends. The DNA for the CDR3 is TGTGCCAGCAGCCAAGATTATAGCAACACAGGGAGTACAGATACGCAGTATTTT. This encodes CASSQDYSNTGSTDTQYF.

This clonotype has more than one count but fewer than ten. The V call is TRBV10-2, the J call TRBJ1-1; no firm D call. From germline, CDR1 is WSHSY and CDR2 SAAADI. CDR3 length: 13 amino acids. V was clipped by 6 bases and J by 1 base, with 9 bases between them. In DNA form, the CDR3 reads TGCGCCAGCAGATCATTCGCGAACACTGAAGCTTTCTTT. Its translation: CASRSFANTEAFF.

This chain joins TRBV27 and TRBJ1-1, with D possibly being TRBD1 (5 bases). CDR3 length: 15 residues. Germline CDR1 is MNHEY and CDR2 is SMNVEV (reference sequence). Between the trimmed V and J ends, which lost 7 bases and 3 bases, there was a span of 18 bases. CDR3 sequence (DNA): TGTGCCAGCACCAAGAGGCGAGACAGCTACACTGAAGCTTTCTTT. Translating it yields CASTKRRDSYTEAFF.

This clonotype occurred a few times. This chain links TRBV12-3 or TRBV12-4 with TRBJ1-5; 8 positions match TRBD1. The CDR3 runs 13 residues. The V gene end was trimmed by 5 bases and the J gene end by 6 bases; junction bases not matched to a gene: 3. CDR3 nucleotide sequence: TGTGCCAGCAGTGCAGGGGGCCGTCAGCCCCAGCATTTT. Protein: CASSAGGRQPQHF.

This clonotype was observed a few times. This chain joins TRBV20-1 and TRBJ2-1; the D gene is possibly TRBD1 (5 bases). The CDR3 consists of 15 residues. The V and J ends lost 3 bases and 2 bases respectively, with 14 bases between them. Germline V gene lookup returns CDR1 DFQATT and CDR2 SNEGSKA (reference sequence). The DNA of the CDR3 is TGCAGTGCTAGGGAGCGTGACAGACCCTACAATGAGCAGTTCTTC. Its protein is CSARERDRPYNEQFF.

This clonotype was seen a handful of times. V is TRBV13 and J is TRBJ2-5; the D gene is possibly TRBD1 (6 bases). This CDR3 region has 14 residues. The germline gives CDR1 PRHDT, CDR2 FYEKMQ (reference sequence). The germline V and J ends were trimmed by 8 bases and 0 bases, with 13 bases remaining between them. As DNA, the CDR3 is TGTGCCAGCGCGGGCAGGGGCCACCAAGAGACCCAGTACTTC. The encoded protein is CASAGRGHQETQYF. Using reference TRBV13 and TRBJ2-5 for the parts outside the CDR3, the full variable domain is AAGVIQSPRHLIKEKRETATLKCYPIPRHDTVYWYQQGPGQDPQFLISFYEKMQSDKGSIPDRFSAQQFSDYHSELNMSSLELGDSALYFCASAGRGHQETQYFGPGTRLLVL.

This clonotype was found many times. An end of the junction differs from the germline gene, which may be a read error. The CDR3 DNA is TGTGCCAGCAGCCTACGACAAATGAACACTGAAGCTTTCTTT. This codes for CASSLRQMNTEAFF. The gene calls are TRBV5-1 and TRBJ1-1; D is uncertain. CDR3 length equals 14 residues. Germline assignment: CDR1 SGHRS and CDR2 YFSETQ.

This chain connects TRBV7-3 to TRBJ2-2, with 10 bases matching TRBD2. CDR1 and CDR2 (germline): SGHTA, FQGTGA. The ends lost 5 bases at V and 6 bases at J; junction bases unmatched: 6. CDR3 length: 15 amino acids. The CDR3 bases are TGTGCCAGCAGCCCAAGCGGGGGGGCCTCCGGGGAGCTGTTTTTT. Translating gives CASSPSGGASGELFF.

This chain connects TRBV18 to TRBJ2-3; D might be TRBD1 or TRBD2, each matching 6 bases. The germline CDR1 and CDR2 sequences are KGHSH and LQKENI. This CDR3 spans 15 amino acids. Trimming left V 8 bases short and J 7 bases short, with 22 bases between. CDR3 DNA: TGTGCCAGCGCCTCGGGGGCCCCACCCGGGAATACGCAGTATTTT. Encoded protein: CASASGAPPGNTQYF.

This clonotype showed up just a few times. The genes are TRBV6-2 or TRBV6-3 and TRBJ1-2; D is possibly TRBD1 (6 bases). Trimming took off 2 bases at V and 8 bases at J, with 15 bases between the two ends. The CDR3 totals 14 residues. The germline CDR1 and CDR2 sequences are MNHEY and SVGEGT. The CDR3 bases are TGTGCCAGCAGTTACCCCGACAGGCTAAAGGGCTACACCTTC. This gives the protein CASSYPDRLKGYTF.

This clonotype has ten or more counts. The rearrangement links TRBV7-2 to TRBJ2-1; D is unresolved. Germline V gives CDR1 SGHTA, CDR2 FQGNSA. CDR3 length: 14 residues. V lost 4 bases, J lost 5 bases, and 12 bases lay in between. CDR3 sequence: CASSSLGRHNEQFF. In nucleotides, the CDR3 is TGTGCCAGCAGCTCCCTCGGGCGCCACAATGAGCAGTTCTTC.

This clonotype was detected a few times. The CDR3, as DNA: TGCAGTGCTAGCCCCGGGACTAGCGGGGGCAGTTTGTACGAGCAGTACTTC. Residues: CSASPGTSGGSLYEQYF. This chain uses TRBV20-1 with TRBJ2-7; TRBD2 matches at 14 bases. This CDR3 is built from 17 residues. CDR1 and CDR2 (germline): DFQATT, SNEGSKA (reference sequence). With 3 bases clipped from V and 4 bases from J, the junction kept 11 bases outside the gene matches.

This clonotype was recorded a few times. The chain combines TRBV6-1 with TRBJ1-1, with a possible D match to TRBD1 (5 bases). Germline CDR1 MNHNS, CDR2 SASEGT. V lost 3 bases, J lost 4 bases, and 9 bases lay in between. The CDR3 covers 13 residues. CDR3 DNA sequence: TGTGCCAGCAGTGAGCCGGGGGGCACTGAAGCTTTCTTT. Encoded protein: CASSEPGGTEAFF.

A few counts support this clonotype. The chain has TRBV9 and TRBJ2-6; D is perhaps TRBD1 or TRBD2 (7 bases each). Per germline, CDR1 SGDLS and CDR2 YYNGEE. Trimming shortened V by 0 bases and J by 0 bases, and 13 bases separated the two germline ends. There are 18 residues in the CDR3. CDR3: CASSVGGGQNSGANVLTF. The DNA of the CDR3 is TGTGCCAGCAGCGTAGGGGGGGGACAGAACTCTGGGGCCAACGTCCTGACTTTC. Filled out from reference TRBV9 and TRBJ2-6, the complete variable domain reads DSGVTQTPKHLITATGQRVTLRCSPRSGDLSVYWYQQSLDQGLQFLIQYYNGEERAKGNILERFSAQQFPDLHSELNLSSLELGDSALYFCASSVGGGQNSGANVLTFGAGSRLTVL.

This clonotype was seen a few times. This chain connects TRBV10-3 to TRBJ1-5; weak D call: TRBD1 (5 bases). In germline, CDR1 is ENHRY, CDR2 SYGVKD. The CDR3 spans 13 residues. The V end lost 6 bases, the J end lost 1 base, and 7 bases lay between the germline ends. In DNA form, the CDR3 reads TGTGCCATCAGCCGGGACAGCAATCAGCCCCAGCATTTT. Amino acids: CAISRDSNQPQHF.

The chain joins TRBV29-1 to TRBJ2-2; 13 nucleotides line up with TRBD2. V lost 6 bases and J lost 6; bases outside the gene matches: 7. Germline V gene lookup returns CDR1 SQVTM and CDR2 ANQGSEA. This CDR3 spans 15 amino acids. CDR3 in DNA: TGCAGCGTCGTACTAGCGGGGGGGCCGCCCGGGGAGCTGTTTTTT. Translation gives CSVVLAGGPPGELFF.

The V gene is TRBV9, the J gene TRBJ2-5; D unresolved. The V gene lost 2 bases and the J gene lost 0 bases, with 11 bases spanning the gap. Germline V CDR1 and CDR2: SGDLS, YYNGEE. This CDR3 comprises 15 residues. CDR3 nucleotide sequence: TGTGCCAGCAGCGTGGGCGTGGGGTACCAAGAGACCCAGTACTTC. Translated: CASSVGVGYQETQYF.

This clonotype turned up a few times. The chain employs TRBV5-1 and TRBJ2-2, with D possibly matching TRBD2 (6 bases). The CDR3 consists of 14 residues. The germline gives CDR1 SGHRS, CDR2 YFSETQ. V lost 4 bases, J lost 7 bases, and 14 bases lay in between. In DNA, the CDR3 is TGCGCCAGCAGCCAGGGCGGGATGATCGGGGAGCTGTTTTTT. This codes for CASSQGGMIGELFF.

CDR3: CATLAGANTGELFF. For the CDR3, the DNA is TGTGCCACACTAGCGGGGGCGAACACCGGGGAGCTGTTTTTT. V is TRBV6-1 and J is TRBJ2-2; 11 bases agree with TRBD2. The CDR3 is 14 residues long. Germline lookup yields CDR1 MNHNS and CDR2 SASEGT. V shed 10 bases, J shed 0 bases, and the junction held 1 base outside the gene matches.

This clonotype was seen repeatedly, ten times or more. The V call is TRBV4-1, the J call TRBJ1-1; weak D call: TRBD1 (6 bases). CDR1 and CDR2 from the germline V gene are MGHRA and YSYEKL. V lost 3 bases and J lost 6, with 17 bases in between. The length of the CDR3 is 15 residues. The CDR3, as DNA: TGCGCCAGCAGCCAGTTAAGGGGGAAGGTTTCTGAAGCTTTCTTT. Translation: CASSQLRGKVSEAFF.